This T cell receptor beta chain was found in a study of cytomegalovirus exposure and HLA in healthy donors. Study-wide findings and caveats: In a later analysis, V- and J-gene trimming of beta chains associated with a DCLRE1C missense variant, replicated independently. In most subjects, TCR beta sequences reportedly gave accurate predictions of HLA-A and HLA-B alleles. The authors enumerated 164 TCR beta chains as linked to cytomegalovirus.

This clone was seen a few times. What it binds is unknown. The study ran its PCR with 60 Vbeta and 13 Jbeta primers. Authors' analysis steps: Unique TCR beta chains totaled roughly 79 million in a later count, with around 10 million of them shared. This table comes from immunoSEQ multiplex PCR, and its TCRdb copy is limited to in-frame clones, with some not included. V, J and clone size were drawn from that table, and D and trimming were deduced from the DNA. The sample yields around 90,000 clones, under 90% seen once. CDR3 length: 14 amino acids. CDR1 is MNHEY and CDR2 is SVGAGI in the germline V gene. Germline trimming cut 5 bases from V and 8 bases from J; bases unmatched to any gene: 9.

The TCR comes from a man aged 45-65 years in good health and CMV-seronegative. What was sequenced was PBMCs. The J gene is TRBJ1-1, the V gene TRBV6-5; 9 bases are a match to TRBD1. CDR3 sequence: CASSPGQGVVEAFF. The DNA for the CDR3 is TGTGCCAGCAGTCCGGGACAGGGAGTAGTGGAAGCTTTCTTT.